This passage covers 27 T cell receptor beta chains from one sample sequenced in a study of beta chain features in type 1 diabetes. Sequenced material consisted of expressed TCRB transcripts (all of the isolated RNA was reverse transcribed). This table comes from immunoSEQ multiplex PCR, and its TCRdb copy is limited to in-frame clones, with some not included. The sample lists hundreds of thousands of clones, around 16% seen once, with roughly 0.098% in the top ten. Material for sequencing was naive CD4+ T cells from blood. The receptor source for this set is a man between 18 and 35 years old in good health.

This clone was detected a few times. The rearrangement links TRBV11-1 to TRBJ1-1, with TRBD1 as a possible D gene (6 bases). The CDR3 contains 15 residues. The V gene lost 4 bases and the J gene lost 0 bases, with 12 bases spanning the gap. Germline values: CDR1 SGHAT, CDR2 FQDESV (reference sequence). CDR3 coding DNA: TGTGCCAGCAGCTCCGGACAGCTCATGAACACTGAAGCTTTCTTT. Encoded protein: CASSSGQLMNTEAFF.

This chain links TRBV27 with TRBJ1-2; D call uncertain. With 0 bases removed from V and 5 bases from J, the gap between germline ends came to 7 bases. CDR1 and CDR2 from the germline V gene are MNHEY and SMNVEV (reference sequence). This CDR3 has 13 residues. CDR3 sequence: CASSLSMGYGYTF. CDR3 coding DNA: TGTGCCAGCAGTTTATCGATGGGGTATGGCTACACCTTC.

This clone was seen only a few times. The chain uses TRBV2 and TRBJ1-1, with TRBD1 matching 9 bases. CDR1 and CDR2 from the germline V gene are SNHLY and FYNNEI. The ends lost 7 bases at V and 1 base at J; junction bases unmatched: 7. The CDR3 sequence is 15 residues long. The CDR3, as DNA: TGTGCCAGCACCCCTACAGGGGGCCGGAACACTGAAGCTTTCTTT. This codes for CASTPTGGRNTEAFF.

This clone has just a few counts. The chain uses TRBV10-3 and TRBJ2-7, with TRBD2 matching over 12 bases. CDR1 and CDR2 (germline): ENHRY, SYGVKD. The CDR3 is made up of 16 amino acids. J gave up 5 bases and V 8 bases, and 13 bases lay outside the gene matches. CDR3 DNA: TGTGCCATCGGGCTAGCGGGAGGGCCTAAGTCCCACGAGCAGTACTTC. It specifies CAIGLAGGPKSHEQYF.

The J gene is TRBJ2-1, the V gene TRBV5-1; possibly TRBD2 for D (5 bases). Trimming left V 4 bases short and J 0 bases short, with 8 bases between. Germline V gives CDR1 SGHRS, CDR2 YFSETQ. CDR3 length equals 14 residues. CDR3 bases: TGCGCCAGCAGCGGGAGTCGCTCCTACAATGAGCAGTTCTTC. It encodes CASSGSRSYNEQFF.

This chain connects TRBV30 to TRBJ2-5; D perhaps matches TRBD2 (6 bases). CDR1 is GTSNPN, CDR2 SVGIG, per germline (reference sequence). V shed 4 bases and J shed 7 bases, with 19 bases lying between them. The CDR3 contains 14 residues. The CDR3 reads CAWNYGGTGGTQYF. The DNA of the CDR3 is TGTGCCTGGAACTATGGGGGGACCGGTGGGACCCAGTACTTC.

This clone was seen a few times. The V and J genes are TRBV5-1 and TRBJ1-1; 10 bases align to TRBD1. The CDR3 has 14 amino acids. Germline-derived CDR1 and CDR2 are SGHRS and YFSETQ. Trimming cost V 4 bases and J 6 bases; bases outside gene matches: 6. CDR3 loop: CASSPGQGGPEAFF. The CDR3 DNA follows: TGCGCCAGCAGCCCTGGACAGGGGGGCCCTGAAGCTTTCTTT. The variable domain in full, completed from reference TRBV5-1 and TRBJ1-1, reads KAGVTQTPRYLIKTRGQQVTLSCSPISGHRSVSWYQQTPGQGLQFLFEYFSETQRNKGNFPGRFSGRQFSNSRSEMNVSTLELGDSALYLCASSPGQGGPEAFFGQGTRLTVV.

This clone was recorded a few times. The rearrangement joins TRBV29-1 to TRBJ2-5; D is unresolved. Trimming took off 1 base at V and 5 bases at J, with 11 bases between the two ends. Looked up from germline, CDR1 is SQVTM and CDR2 is ANQGSEA. This CDR3 is 13 amino acids long. The CDR3 region is CSVEAHHGETQYF. The CDR3 DNA reads as TGCAGCGTTGAAGCCCACCATGGGGAGACCCAGTACTTC.

This clone came up a few times. V and J are TRBV28 and TRBJ2-7, with D perhaps TRBD2 (6 bases). CDR1 is MDHEN, CDR2 SYDVKM, per germline. Between the trimmed V and J ends, which lost 5 bases and 6 bases, there was a span of 20 bases. The CDR3 spans 15 residues. CDR3 DNA: TGTGCCAGCAGTACCCCAGGCCGAGAAGCGGGCGAGCAGTACTTC. Protein sequence: CASSTPGREAGEQYF.

This chain joins TRBV19 and TRBJ1-2; a weak D match, TRBD1 (5 bases). V shed 5 bases and J shed 1 base, with 11 bases lying between them. There are 14 residues in the CDR3. Germline V lookup: CDR1 LNHDA, CDR2 SQIVND (reference sequence). CDR3 region: CASSDGAVNYGYTF. CDR3 DNA sequence: TGTGCCAGTAGTGACGGGGCCGTTAACTATGGCTACACCTTC.

This chain connects TRBV9 to TRBJ2-1; no clear D gene. The V gene lost 4 bases and the J gene lost 7 bases, with 12 bases spanning the gap. The germline V gene has CDR1 SGDLS and CDR2 YYNGEE. This CDR3 is 13 amino acids long. CDR3: CASSSSPRNEQFF. In DNA form, the CDR3 reads TGTGCCAGCAGCTCTTCCCCCCGAAATGAGCAGTTCTTC.

This clone was seen a few times. This rearrangement joins TRBV28 to TRBJ2-7; 10 nucleotides agree with TRBD2. CDR3 length: 15 amino acids. J lost 2 bases, V lost 5 bases, and 6 bases had no gene match. Germline V gene sequence: CDR1 MDHEN, CDR2 SYDVKM. CDR3: CASSPPSGGTYEQYF. The CDR3 DNA reads TGTGCCAGCAGTCCCCCTAGCGGGGGTACCTACGAGCAGTACTTC.

There are a few counts of this clone. The chain recombines TRBV27 with TRBJ2-4; D is unclear. In germline, CDR1 is MNHEY, CDR2 SMNVEV (reference sequence). The V end lost 0 bases, the J end lost 0 bases, and 15 bases lay between the germline ends. This CDR3 is 18 amino acids long. Written as DNA, the CDR3 is TGTGCCAGCAGTTTATCATTCTTGGGCCTCCAAGCCAAAAACATTCAGTACTTC. This encodes CASSLSFLGLQAKNIQYF.

In its sample, this clone was seen a few times. The rearrangement joins TRBV10-3 to TRBJ1-5, with 9 bases lining up with TRBD1. There are 15 residues in the CDR3. In germline, CDR1 is ENHRY, CDR2 SYGVKD. V lost 6 bases, J lost 2 bases, and 5 bases stayed unmatched. The CDR3 DNA is TGTGCCATCAGAGATAGGACAGGGGGCAATCAGCCCCAGCATTTT. Translated, it gives CAIRDRTGGNQPQHF.

This clone occurred a few times. The chain recombines TRBV6-1 with TRBJ1-2; D uncertain. Trimming took 6 bases from V and 8 from J, leaving 16 bases between them. CDR1 is MNHNS and CDR2 is SASEGT in the germline V gene. This CDR3 region has 13 residues. The CDR3 loop reads CASRPTGREGYTF. Here the CDR3 DNA reads TGTGCCAGCAGACCTACGGGAAGGGAGGGCTACACCTTC.

The chain joins TRBV6-1 to TRBJ2-7; the D is unclear. Trimming removed 6 bases from V and 6 bases from J, with 21 bases in between. In germline, CDR1 is MNHNS, CDR2 SASEGT. This CDR3 has 15 residues. The CDR3 protein is CASRALMGTDGEQYF. CDR3 bases: TGTGCCAGCAGAGCCCTAATGGGTACCGATGGCGAGCAGTACTTC.

Only a few counts were recorded for this clone. The rearrangement joins TRBV18 to TRBJ2-3, with D possibly being TRBD1 or TRBD2 (5 bases each). Germline values: CDR1 KGHSH, CDR2 LQKENI. V was shortened by 3 bases and J by 9 bases, with 28 bases between the two germline ends. The CDR3 totals 18 residues. This CDR3 is CASSPEFQGRVATETQYF. CDR3 DNA: TGTGCCAGCTCACCCGAGTTCCAGGGCCGGGTAGCGACCGAAACGCAGTATTTT.

This clone has only a few counts. V usage is TRBV14 and J usage is TRBJ2-2; D unresolved. Deletions cut 3 bases from V and 6 bases from J, with 11 bases between. Per germline, CDR1 SGHDN and CDR2 FVKESK. This CDR3 has 14 amino acids. In DNA, the CDR3 is TGTGCCAGCAGCCAGGGCACCCCGGCCGGGGAGCTGTTTTTT. Protein: CASSQGTPAGELFF.

The chain employs TRBV4-1 and TRBJ1-2; D gene unclear. Germline-derived CDR1 and CDR2 are MGHRA and YSYEKL. This CDR3 is 15 amino acids long. Trimming removed 3 bases at V and 1 base at J, with 12 bases between. The chain's CDR3 is CASSHPPKRNYGYTF. CDR3 bases: TGCGCCAGCAGCCACCCGCCTAAACGTAACTATGGCTACACCTTC.

The chain joins TRBV5-4 to TRBJ2-1, with D perhaps given as TRBD1 or TRBD2 (5 bases each). Deletions cut 4 bases from V and 4 bases from J, with 15 bases between. Germline CDR1 and CDR2: SGHNT and YYREEE (reference sequence). The CDR3 consists of 15 residues. The CDR3 loop reads CASSQERGPYNEQFF. CDR3 coding DNA: TGTGCCAGCAGCCAAGAAAGGGGACCTTACAATGAGCAGTTCTTC.

This sequence joins TRBV9 and TRBJ2-2; no clear D gene. This CDR3 is 17 amino acids long. The ends were cut back, 4 bases at V and 4 bases at J, with 20 bases in the middle. Germline CDR1 and CDR2: SGDLS and YYNGEE. CDR3 region: CASSPLFGRAFTGELFF. The CDR3 coding sequence is TGTGCCAGCAGCCCCCTTTTCGGACGGGCTTTCACCGGGGAGCTGTTTTTT.

V usage is TRBV7-9 and J usage is TRBJ1-5; the D is unclear. There are 14 residues in the CDR3. V shed 4 bases and J shed 9 bases, with 16 bases lying between them. Germline lookup yields CDR1 SEHNR and CDR2 FQNEAQ (reference sequence). The DNA of the CDR3 is TGTGCCAGCAGCTCTCAAGGGTCCTTTCGGCCCCAGCATTTT. It is translated as CASSSQGSFRPQHF. Full variable domain (remainder filled in from reference TRBV7-9 and TRBJ1-5): DTGVSQNPRHKITKRGQNVTFRCDPISEHNRLYWYRQTLGQGPEFLTYFQNEAQLEKSRLLSDRFSAERPKGSFSTLEIQRTEQGDSAMYLCASSSQGSFRPQHFGDGTRLSIL.

The table lists this clone with a few counts. This chain joins TRBV30 and TRBJ2-3; 10 nucleotides line up with TRBD2. The J segment lost 8 bases and the V segment lost 2 bases, leaving 10 bases of the junction unmatched. The V gene's germline CDR1 is GTSNPN and CDR2 SVGIG (reference sequence). This CDR3 is built from 15 residues. The CDR3 nucleotides are TGTGCCTGGAGTAGGAAAGTAGCGGGGGGACCTACGCAGTATTTT. Amino acid sequence: CAWSRKVAGGPTQYF.

This clone was detected a few times. One junction end does not reproduce the germline sequence, and a read error may be involved. The V and J genes are TRBV19 and TRBJ1-1; D unresolved. CDR3 length: 11 residues. Germline V gives CDR1 LNHDA, CDR2 SQIVND (reference sequence). The CDR3 here is CASSIASTGIF. DNA for the CDR3: TGTGCCAGTAGTATAGCCTCTACGGGGATCTTT.

The gene calls are TRBV6-5 and TRBJ2-7; TRBD2 matches at 11 bases. Germline lookup yields CDR1 MNHEY and CDR2 SVGAGI. The junction had 3 bases not matched to a gene; V was cut back by 7 bases and J by 1 base. The CDR3 is made up of 14 amino acids. The CDR3 reads CASTLAGGSYEQYF. In DNA, the CDR3 is TGTGCCAGCACCCTAGCGGGAGGTTCCTACGAGCAGTACTTC.

This rearrangement joins TRBV7-8 to TRBJ1-1, with D possibly matching TRBD1 (5 bases). The ends were cut back, 6 bases at V and 4 bases at J, with 15 bases in the middle. The CDR3 contains 14 residues. Germline CDR1 reads SGHVS; CDR2 reads FQNEAQ. CDR3 in amino acids: CASSRQTAGTEAFF. CDR3 coding DNA: TGTGCCAGCAGTCGACAGACGGCGGGCACTGAAGCTTTCTTT.

This clone was observed a few times. The V gene is TRBV7-3, the J gene TRBJ2-1, with D uncertain. Looked up from germline, CDR1 is SGHTA and CDR2 is FQGTGA. This CDR3 contains 15 residues. The V end was cut by 5 bases, the J end by 7 bases, with 18 bases between. Written as DNA, the CDR3 is TGTGCCAGCAGCGGTCCGGGTCCCTCTGCAAATGAGCAGTTCTTC. Its protein product is CASSGPGPSANEQFF.